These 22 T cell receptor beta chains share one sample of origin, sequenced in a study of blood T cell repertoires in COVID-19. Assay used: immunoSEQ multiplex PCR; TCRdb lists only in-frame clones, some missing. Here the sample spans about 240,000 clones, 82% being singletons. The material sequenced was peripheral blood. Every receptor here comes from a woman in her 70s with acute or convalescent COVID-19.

DNA for the CDR3: TGTGCCAGCAGCCCCCAATTTAGCAATCAGCCCCAGCATTTT. Translating gives CASSPQFSNQPQHF. This chain links TRBV7-6 with TRBJ1-5; D not resolved. The CDR3 totals 14 residues. Trimming shortened V by 5 bases and J by 0 bases, and 8 bases separated the two germline ends. From germline, CDR1 is SGHVS and CDR2 FNYEAQ.

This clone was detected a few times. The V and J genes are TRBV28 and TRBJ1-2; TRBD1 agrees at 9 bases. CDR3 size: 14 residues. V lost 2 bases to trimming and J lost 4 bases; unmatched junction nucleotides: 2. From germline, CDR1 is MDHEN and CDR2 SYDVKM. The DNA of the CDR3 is TGTGCCAGCAGTTTAGACAGGGGGGGCTATGGCTACACCTTC. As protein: CASSLDRGGYGYTF.

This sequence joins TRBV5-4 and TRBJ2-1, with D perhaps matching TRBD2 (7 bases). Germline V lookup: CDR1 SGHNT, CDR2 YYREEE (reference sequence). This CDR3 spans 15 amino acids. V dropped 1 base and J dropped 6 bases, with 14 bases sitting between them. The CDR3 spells CASSLFQRDTNEQFF. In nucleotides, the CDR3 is TGTGCCAGCAGCTTGTTCCAGCGGGACACCAATGAGCAGTTCTTC.

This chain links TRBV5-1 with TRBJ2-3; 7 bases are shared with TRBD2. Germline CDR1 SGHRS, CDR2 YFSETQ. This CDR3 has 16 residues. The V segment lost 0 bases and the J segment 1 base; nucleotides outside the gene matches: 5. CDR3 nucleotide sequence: TGCGCCAGCAGCTTGGCGGGCGCGGGGGGCACAGATACGCAGTATTTT. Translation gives CASSLAGAGGTDTQYF.

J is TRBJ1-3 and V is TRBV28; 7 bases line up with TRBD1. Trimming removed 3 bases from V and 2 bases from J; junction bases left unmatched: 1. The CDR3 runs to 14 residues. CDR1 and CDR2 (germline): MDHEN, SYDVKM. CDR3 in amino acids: CASSFQGAGNTIYF. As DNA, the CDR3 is TGTGCCAGCAGTTTTCAGGGGGCTGGAAACACCATATATTTT.

The CDR3 nucleotides read TGCGCCAGCAGCTTGGTGGCCGGGACAGGGACCTACGAGCAGTACTTC. This gives the protein CASSLVAGTGTYEQYF. V usage is TRBV5-1 and J usage is TRBJ2-7; 9 bases are shared with TRBD1. The V and J ends lost 0 bases and 2 bases, in that order; junction bases with no gene match: 6. This CDR3 region has 16 residues. The germline CDR1 and CDR2 sequences are SGHRS and YFSETQ.

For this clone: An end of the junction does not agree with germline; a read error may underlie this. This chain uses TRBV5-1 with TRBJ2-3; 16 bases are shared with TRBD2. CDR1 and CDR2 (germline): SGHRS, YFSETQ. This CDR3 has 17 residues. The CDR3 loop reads CASSLSGTSGGAETQYF. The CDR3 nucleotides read TGCGCCAGCAGCTTGTCCGGGACTAGCGGGGGGGCAGAGACGCAGTATTTT.

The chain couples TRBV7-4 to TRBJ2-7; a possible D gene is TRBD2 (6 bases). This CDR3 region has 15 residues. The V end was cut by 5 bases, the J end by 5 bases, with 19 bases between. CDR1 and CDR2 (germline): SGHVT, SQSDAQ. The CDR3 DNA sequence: TGTGCCAGCAGCGCCCTTGGGGCGGGGTGCGACGAGCAGTACTTC. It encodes CASSALGAGCDEQYF.

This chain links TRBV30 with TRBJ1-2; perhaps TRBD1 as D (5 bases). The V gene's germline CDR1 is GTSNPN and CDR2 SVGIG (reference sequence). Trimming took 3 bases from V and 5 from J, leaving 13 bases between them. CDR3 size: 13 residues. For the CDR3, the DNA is TGTGCCTGGAGGTACGATAAGGGGTATGGCTACACCTTC. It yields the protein CAWRYDKGYGYTF.

CDR3 sequence reads: CASSLSSTGELFF. CDR3 sequence (DNA): TGTGCCAGCAGCTTGAGCTCCACCGGGGAGCTGTTTTTT. The chain joins TRBV5-6 to TRBJ2-2, with no clear D. Trimming shortened V by 1 base and J by 4 bases, and 5 bases separated the two germline ends. The CDR3 contains 13 residues. Germline CDR1 and CDR2: SGHDT and YYEEEE. Using reference TRBV5-6 and TRBJ2-2 for the parts outside the CDR3, the full variable domain is DAGVTQSPTHLIKTRGQQVTLRCSPKSGHDTVSWYQQALGQGPQFIFQYYEEEERQRGNFPDRFSGHQFPNYSSELNVNALLLGDSALYLCASSLSSTGELFFGEGSRLTVL.

Here the CDR3 reads CASSVTGDETEAFF. CDR3 coding DNA: TGCGCCAGCAGTGTTACAGGGGACGAAACTGAAGCTTTCTTT. The V gene is TRBV10-2, the J gene TRBJ1-1; TRBD1 matches 7 bases. The length of the CDR3 is 14 residues. V lost 4 bases to trimming and J lost 5 bases; unmatched junction nucleotides: 7. Germline CDR1 reads WSHSY; CDR2 reads SAAADI.

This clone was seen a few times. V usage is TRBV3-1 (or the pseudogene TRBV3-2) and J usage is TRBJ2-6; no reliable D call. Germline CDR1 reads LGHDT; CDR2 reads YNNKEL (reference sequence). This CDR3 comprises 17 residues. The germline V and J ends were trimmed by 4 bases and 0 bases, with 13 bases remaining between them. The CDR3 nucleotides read TGTGCCAGCAGCCCGAGCATAGTAGACTCTGGGGCCAACGTCCTGACTTTC. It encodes CASSPSIVDSGANVLTF.

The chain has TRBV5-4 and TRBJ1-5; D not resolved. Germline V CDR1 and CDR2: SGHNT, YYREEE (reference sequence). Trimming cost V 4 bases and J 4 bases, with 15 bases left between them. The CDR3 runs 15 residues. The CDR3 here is CASSKSPGGNQPQHF. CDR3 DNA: TGTGCCAGCAGCAAGTCGCCAGGAGGGAATCAGCCCCAGCATTTT.

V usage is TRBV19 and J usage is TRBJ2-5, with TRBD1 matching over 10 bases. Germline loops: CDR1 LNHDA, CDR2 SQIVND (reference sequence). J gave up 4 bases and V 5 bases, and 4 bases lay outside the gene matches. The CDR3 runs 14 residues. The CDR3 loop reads CASSFRDRGETQYF. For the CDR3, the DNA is TGTGCCAGTAGTTTTCGGGACAGGGGAGAGACCCAGTACTTC.

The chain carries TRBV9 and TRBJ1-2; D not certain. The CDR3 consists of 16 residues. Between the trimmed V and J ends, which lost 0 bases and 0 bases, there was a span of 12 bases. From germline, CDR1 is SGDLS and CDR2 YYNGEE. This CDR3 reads CASSVASGLANYGYTF. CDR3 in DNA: TGTGCCAGCAGCGTAGCTAGCGGCTTAGCTAACTATGGCTACACCTTC.

The CDR3 region has the DNA TGTGCCAGCAGCCCGTCCCCGGGTGCAGAAAACGAGCAGTACTTC. This translates into CASSPSPGAENEQYF. This chain connects TRBV5-6 to TRBJ2-7; D gene ambiguous. Between the trimmed V and J ends, which lost 4 bases and 5 bases, there was a span of 19 bases. Germline CDR1 SGHDT, CDR2 YYEEEE. The CDR3 extends over 15 amino acids.

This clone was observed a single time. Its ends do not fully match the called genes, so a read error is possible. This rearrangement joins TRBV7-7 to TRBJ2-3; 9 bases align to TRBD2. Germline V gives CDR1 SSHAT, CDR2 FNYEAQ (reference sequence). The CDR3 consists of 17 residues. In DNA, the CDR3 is TGTGCTAGCAGCTTAGGGGGCGGTCTAGCGGGGACAGATACGCAGTATTTT. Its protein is CASSLGGGLAGTDTQYF.

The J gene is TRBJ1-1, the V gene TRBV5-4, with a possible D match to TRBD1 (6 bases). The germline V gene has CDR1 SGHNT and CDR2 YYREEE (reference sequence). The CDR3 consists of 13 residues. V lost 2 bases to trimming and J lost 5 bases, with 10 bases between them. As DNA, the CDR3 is TGTGCCAGCAGCTTACAGGGTGAAACTGAAGCTTTCTTT. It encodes CASSLQGETEAFF.

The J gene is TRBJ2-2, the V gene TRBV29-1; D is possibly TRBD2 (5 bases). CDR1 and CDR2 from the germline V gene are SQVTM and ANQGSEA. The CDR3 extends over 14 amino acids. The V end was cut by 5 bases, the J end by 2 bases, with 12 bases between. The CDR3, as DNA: TGCAGCGTTTCATATCGGGGAAACACCGGGGAGCTGTTTTTT. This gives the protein CSVSYRGNTGELFF.

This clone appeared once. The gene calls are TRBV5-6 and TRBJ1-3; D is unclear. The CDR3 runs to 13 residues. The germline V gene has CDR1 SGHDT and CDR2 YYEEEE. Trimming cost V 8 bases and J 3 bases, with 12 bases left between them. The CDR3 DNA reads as TGTGCCAGTACCCTCATCGGTGGAAACACCATATATTTT. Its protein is CASTLIGGNTIYF.

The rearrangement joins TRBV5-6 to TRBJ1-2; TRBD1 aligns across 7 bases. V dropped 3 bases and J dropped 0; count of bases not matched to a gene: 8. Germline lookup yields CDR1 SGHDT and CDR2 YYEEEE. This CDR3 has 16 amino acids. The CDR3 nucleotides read TGTGCCAGCAGCTATGGGACAGCTCCCTCTAACTATGGCTACACCTTC. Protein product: CASSYGTAPSNYGYTF.

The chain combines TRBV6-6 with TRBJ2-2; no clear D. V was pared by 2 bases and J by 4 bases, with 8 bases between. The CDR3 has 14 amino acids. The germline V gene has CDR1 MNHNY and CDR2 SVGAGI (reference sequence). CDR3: CASSYDTSTGELFF. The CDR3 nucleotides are TGTGCCAGCAGTTACGACACGTCCACCGGGGAGCTGTTTTTT.